This TCR beta chain is from a study of Graves' ophthalmopathy and Graves' hyperthyroidism. CDR3 regions of TCR beta were amplified from RNA transcripts. An initial RT-PCR round employing HTBI primers preceded a second-round multiplex PCR. MiXCR, applied by TCRdb to the multiplex PCR reads, yields one record per CDR3 protein. This sample has a few hundred thousand distinct CDR3 sequences, with about 18% found just once. The V end lost 5 bases, the J end lost 7 bases, and 8 bases lay between the germline ends. In germline, CDR1 is PRHDT, CDR2 FYEKMQ (reference sequence). The CDR3 loop spans 11 amino acids. Remarks on this clonotype: The antigen is unknown.

Physicians reached a diagnosis by relying on clinical symptoms, serum thyroxine, TRAb, thyroid ultrasound and orbital computed tomography. Study-level findings and limits: Most expanded clonotypes in thyroid above 0.001 frequency also showed up in blood. Both an approximately 70% sensitivity and a 72.22% specificity characterized the model's predictions of ophthalmopathy progression. Distinction of ophthalmopathy from stable hyperthyroidism by a 13-signature model reached almost 90% sensitivity and 75% to 84% specificity.

The rearrangement links TRBV13 to TRBJ1-1, with D hard to call. This TCR derives from an adult woman with stable Graves' hyperthyroidism. Sequenced: peripheral blood. The CDR3 sequence is CASSKGVEAFF. The CDR3 DNA reads TGTGCCAGCAGCAAGGGAGTTGAAGCTTTCTTT. The whole variable domain, filled in from reference TRBV13 and TRBJ1-1, reads AAGVIQSPRHLIKEKRETATLKCYPIPRHDTVYWYQQGPGQDPQFLISFYEKMQSDKGSIPDRFSAQQFSDYHSELNMSSLELGDSALYFCASSKGVEAFFGQGTRLTVV.